The rows below give T cell receptor beta chains drawn from one sample of a study of blood T cell repertoires in COVID-19. Generated by immunoSEQ multiplex PCR, the TCRdb table keeps only in-frame clones and is missing some. The table lists just under 250,000 clones, approximately 86% of them singletons. The sequencing input was peripheral blood. Receptors originate from a woman between 25 and 40 years old who had recovered from COVID-19. Each CDR3 is given with its conserved first and last residue. The D gene is left open where the match is weak. Clone size is stated in some rows and not others, as once, few, many or a class when expanded.

J gene | clone size | V gene | D gene | CDR3 DNA | CDR3 protein
TRBJ2-7 | NA | TRBV2 | TRBD1 | TGTGCCAGCAGTGAAGCGGCAGGGGGCGAGAACGAGCAGTACTTC | CASSEAAGGENEQYF
TRBJ2-5 | few | TRBV5-4 | NA | TGTGCCAGCAGCTTGGGTGGGGCCGGGTTTGAGACCCAGTACTTC | CASSLGGAGFETQYF
TRBJ2-7 | NA | TRBV29-1 | TRBD2 | TGCAGCGTTGCCGGGGCGGGGGGATCCTACGAGCAGTACTTC | CSVAGAGGSYEQYF
TRBJ1-2 | NA | TRBV5-1 | NA | TGCGCCAGCAGCGAAGCCTCAACAGGGTTTTACTATGGCTACACCTTC | CASSEASTGFYYGYTF
TRBJ2-7 | NA | TRBV3-1/TRBV3-2 | TRBD1 | TGTGCCAGCAGCCCAGGCGGACAGGGGTACGGCGAGCAGTACTTC | CASSPGGQGYGEQYF
TRBJ1-2 | NA | TRBV6-4 | TRBD1 | TGTGCCAGCCGGGAGGGGGCGGATTCCTTCTATGGCTACACCTTC | CASREGADSFYGYTF
TRBJ1-1 | NA | TRBV19 | TRBD1 | TGTGCCAGTAAGGGGACAGGCGCCAGCACTGAAGCTTTCTTT | CASKGTGASTEAFF
TRBJ1-1 | NA | TRBV5-5 | NA | TGTGCCAGCAGCTACCTTCCGGGGGGTCCGAACACTGAAGCTTTCTTT | CASSYLPGGPNTEAFF
TRBJ2-7 | NA | TRBV7-2 | NA | TGTGCCAGCAGCTCGGACAGAACGAGATACGAGCAGTACTTC | CASSSDRTRYEQYF
TRBJ2-6 | NA | TRBV5-6 | NA | TGTGCCAGCAGCTCATTAACAGGTTCTTCCGGGGCCAACGTCCTGACTTTC | CASSSLTGSSGANVLTF
TRBJ1-1 | few | TRBV7-9 | NA | TGTGCCAGCAGCTTAGGGTCAGGGAACACTGAAGCTTTCTTT | CASSLGSGNTEAFF
TRBJ2-7 | NA | TRBV14 | TRBD1 | TGTGCCAGCAGCCAGGACAGGGGTAGAGAGCAGTACTTC | CASSQDRGREQYF